The clone carrying this T cell receptor (beta chain) showed up many times. As yet, its antigen is unknown. Only in-frame clones appear in the TCRdb table, and some are missing; sequencing was by immunoSEQ multiplex PCR. The specimen has roughly 26,000 clones, none found just once. This record comes from a study of T cells after posttransplantation cyclophosphamide. The CDR3 length is 13 residues. The V and J ends lost 8 bases and 6 bases respectively, with 17 bases between them. Germline lookup yields CDR1 SNHLY and CDR2 FYNNEI. The related graft donor's blood sample was taken on the day of bone marrow donation. Study-wide findings and caveats: TRB overlap between skin or GI tissue T cells and blood was limited. Donor CD8+ memory clones often dominated recipient blood repertoires at later times. Recipient CMV seropositivity and CMV reactivation strongly tracked TRB clonality.

The sequenced sample was PBMCs. The origin of this receptor is a man aged 45-65 years in good health, CMV-negative, and a related stem cell transplant donor. The chain combines TRBV2 with TRBJ2-7, with D possibly matching TRBD2 (5 bases). CDR3 loop: CASRAGVVGEQYF. CDR3 nucleotides: TGTGCCAGCCGCGCCGGGGTCGTTGGCGAGCAGTACTTC.